Listed below are T cell receptor beta chains from one sample, sequenced in a study of vaccination effects on CD4 cells after COVID-19. Their target antigens are unknown. Profiling relied on immunoSEQ multiplex PCR, and the TCRdb table lists in-frame clones only, not all of them. This table has 20,000 to 25,000 clones, roughly three quarters appearing once. The sequenced sample was CD4+ T cells from PBMCs cultured with SARS-CoV-2 spike peptides, obtained after COVID-19 vaccination. All receptors derive from a human donor who received a COVID-19 vaccine. Both conserved end residues are trimmed from each CDR3.

V: TRBV5-1; J: TRBJ2-3; CDR3: ASSTGGGHTDTQY
V: TRBV13; J: TRBJ2-3; CDR3: ASSPRFGGGDTDTQY
V: TRBV6-6; J: TRBJ1-2; CDR3: ASSYFTGIT
V: TRBV7-9; J: TRBJ2-5; CDR3: ASSLGLGSLGEETQY
V: TRBV6-5; J: TRBJ2-7; CDR3: ASEGDRYEQY
V: TRBV6-5; J: TRBJ2-1; CDR3: ASSSVGRTEQF
V: TRBV10-3; J: TRBJ1-2; CDR3: AISVSDLNYGYT
V: TRBV4-1; J: TRBJ1-4; CDR3: ASSARQGVNEKLF
V: TRBV11-2; J: TRBJ1-1; CDR3: ASNRPGVGDTEAF
V: TRBV27; J: TRBJ2-1; CDR3: ASSLSVASYNEQF
V: TRBV18; J: TRBJ2-7; CDR3: ASSPPIETSEQY
V: TRBV6-1; J: TRBJ2-5; CDR3: ASSDEEGTVYQETQY
V: TRBV21-1; J: TRBJ2-7; CDR3: ASSKRGGCYEQY
V: TRBV11-2; J: TRBJ2-4; CDR3: ASSLKATGTGSDIQY
V: TRBV7-6; J: TRBJ2-7; CDR3: ASSSLRPDGGRRGEQY
V: TRBV9; J: TRBJ2-3; CDR3: ASSVALQSTDTQY
V: TRBV6-1; J: TRBJ2-7; CDR3: ASSEGGTLYEQY
V: TRBV18; J: TRBJ1-1; CDR3: ASSLENTEAF
V: TRBV5-4; J: TRBJ2-1; CDR3: AAANPGNEQF
V: TRBV19; J: TRBJ2-3; CDR3: ASSIKDAAGGFWGTDTQY
V: TRBV6-5; J: TRBJ2-5; CDR3: ASSYQRGWETQY
V: TRBV7-9; J: TRBJ1-1; CDR3: ASSLERGGTTEAF
V: TRBV27; J: TRBJ1-2; CDR3: ASRGSGQGSGYT
V: TRBV7-2; J: TRBJ2-7; CDR3: ASSPGLAGAYEQY
V: TRBV6-1; J: TRBJ1-3; CDR3: ASSEMGPGTGNTIY
V: TRBV29-1; J: TRBJ2-3; CDR3: SVDFGSWADTQY
V: TRBV2; J: TRBJ2-3; CDR3: ASSSGLAGGSTDTQY
V: TRBV18; J: TRBJ2-7; CDR3: ASSPVDRGYEQY
V: TRBV24-1; J: TRBJ2-3; CDR3: ATSDSKRGGTDTQY
V: TRBV7-8; J: TRBJ2-7; CDR3: ASSLYAGDEQY
V: TRBV7-2; J: TRBJ2-7; CDR3: ASSFDRANEQY
V: TRBV6-5; J: TRBJ2-7; CDR3: ASSSTGFSSYEQY
V: TRBV3-1/TRBV3-2; J: TRBJ1-4; CDR3: ASSLGTGDEKLF
V: TRBV7-9; J: TRBJ1-4; CDR3: ASSLAREKLF
V: TRBV30; J: TRBJ1-2; CDR3: AWSEFGRGTFYGYT
V: TRBV12-5; J: TRBJ1-5; CDR3: ASGLATGRYNQPQH
V: TRBV5-1; J: TRBJ1-1; CDR3: ASSHNRVEVNTEAF
V: TRBV3-1/TRBV3-2; J: TRBJ1-5; CDR3: ASSQSQGRGNQPQH
V: TRBV19; J: TRBJ1-5; CDR3: ASSKGTIPISNQPQH
V: TRBV25-1; J: TRBJ2-5; CDR3: ASSESPPREETQY
V: TRBV5-4; J: TRBJ1-5; CDR3: ASSFGTTNQPQH
V: TRBV18; J: TRBJ2-3; CDR3: ASSPLAGPLQNTQY
V: TRBV6-5; J: TRBJ2-7; CDR3: ASSYGVTDPYEQY
V: TRBV5-1; J: TRBJ2-7; CDR3: ASSPGGWSGRKVTYEQY
V: TRBV7-8; J: TRBJ2-3; CDR3: ASIDRDRTDTQY
V: TRBV11-2; J: TRBJ2-7; CDR3: ASTPLQASYEQY
V: TRBV7-9; J: TRBJ1-1; CDR3: ASSLQKEKAF
V: TRBV2; J: TRBJ1-5; CDR3: ASSEDTYNQPQH
V: TRBV14; J: TRBJ2-1; CDR3: ASSQGPREGRF
V: TRBV10-2; J: TRBJ2-3; CDR3: ASSESFSTDTQY
V: TRBV29-1; J: TRBJ1-2; CDR3: SVETTGREGYT
V: TRBV5-8; J: TRBJ2-6; CDR3: ASSLNRAGGANVLT
V: TRBV3-1/TRBV3-2; J: TRBJ2-5; CDR3: ASGETQY
V: TRBV27; J: TRBJ1-6; CDR3: ASSLVTGQSPLH
V: TRBV18; J: TRBJ2-5; CDR3: ASSMAGVSGETQY
V: TRBV9; J: TRBJ2-2; CDR3: ASSGGQGALTGELF